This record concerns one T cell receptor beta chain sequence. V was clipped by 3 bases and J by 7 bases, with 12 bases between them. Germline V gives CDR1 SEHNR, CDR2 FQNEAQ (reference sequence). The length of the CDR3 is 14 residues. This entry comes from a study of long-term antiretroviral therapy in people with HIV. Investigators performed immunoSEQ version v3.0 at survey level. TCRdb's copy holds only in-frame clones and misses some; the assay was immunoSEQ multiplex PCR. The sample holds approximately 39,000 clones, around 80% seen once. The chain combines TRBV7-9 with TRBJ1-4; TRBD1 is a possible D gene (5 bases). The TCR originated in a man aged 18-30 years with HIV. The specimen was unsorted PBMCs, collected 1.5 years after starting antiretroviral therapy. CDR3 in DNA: TGTGCCAGCAGCTTGACCCAAAGGGGTGAAAAACTGTTTTTT. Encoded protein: CASSLTQRGEKLFF.